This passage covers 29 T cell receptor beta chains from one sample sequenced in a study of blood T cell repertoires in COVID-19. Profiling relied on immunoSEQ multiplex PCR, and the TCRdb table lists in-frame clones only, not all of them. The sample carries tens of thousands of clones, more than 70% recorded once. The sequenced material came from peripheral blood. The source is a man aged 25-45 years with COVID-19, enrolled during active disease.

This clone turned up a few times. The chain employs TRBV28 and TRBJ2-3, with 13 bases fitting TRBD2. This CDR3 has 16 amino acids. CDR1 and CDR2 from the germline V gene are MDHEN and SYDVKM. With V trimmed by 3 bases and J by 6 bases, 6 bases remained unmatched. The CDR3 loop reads CASSLGTSGTRDTQYF. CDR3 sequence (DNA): TGTGCCAGCAGTTTGGGGACTAGCGGGACACGGGATACGCAGTATTTT.

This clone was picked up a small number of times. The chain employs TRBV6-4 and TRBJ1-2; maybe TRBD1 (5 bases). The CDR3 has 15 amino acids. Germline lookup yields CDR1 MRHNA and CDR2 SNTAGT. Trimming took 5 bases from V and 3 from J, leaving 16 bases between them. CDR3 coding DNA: TGTGCCAGCAGTCAACCGGGGAGGGGAGACTATGGCTACACCTTC. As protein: CASSQPGRGDYGYTF.

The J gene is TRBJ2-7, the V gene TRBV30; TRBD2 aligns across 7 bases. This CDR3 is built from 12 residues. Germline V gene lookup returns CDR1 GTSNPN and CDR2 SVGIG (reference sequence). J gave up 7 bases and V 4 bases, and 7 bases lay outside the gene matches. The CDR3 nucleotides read TGTGCCTGGAAAGGACTAGTGGGTGAGCAGTACTTC. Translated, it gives CAWKGLVGEQYF. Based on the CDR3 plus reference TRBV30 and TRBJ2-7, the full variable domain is SQTIHQWPATLVQPVGSPLSLECTVEGTSNPNLYWYRQAAGRGLQLLFYSVGIGQISSEVPQNLSASRPQDRQFILSSKKLLLSDSGFYLCAWKGLVGEQYFGPGTRLTVT.

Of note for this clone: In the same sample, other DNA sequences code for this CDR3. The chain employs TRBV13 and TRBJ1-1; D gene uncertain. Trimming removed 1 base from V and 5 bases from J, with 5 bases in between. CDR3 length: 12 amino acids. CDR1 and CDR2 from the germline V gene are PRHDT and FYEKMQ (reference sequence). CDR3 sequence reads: CASSLVGTEAFF. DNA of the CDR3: TGTGCCAGCAGCTTAGTCGGGACTGAAGCTTTCTTT.

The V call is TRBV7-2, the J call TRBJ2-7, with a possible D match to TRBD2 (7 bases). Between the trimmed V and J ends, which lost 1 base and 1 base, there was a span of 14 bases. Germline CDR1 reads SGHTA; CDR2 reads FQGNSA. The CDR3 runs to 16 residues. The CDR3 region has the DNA TGTGCCAGCAGCTTAGACGGGGGGCTAGGGTCCTACGAGCAGTACTTC. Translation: CASSLDGGLGSYEQYF.

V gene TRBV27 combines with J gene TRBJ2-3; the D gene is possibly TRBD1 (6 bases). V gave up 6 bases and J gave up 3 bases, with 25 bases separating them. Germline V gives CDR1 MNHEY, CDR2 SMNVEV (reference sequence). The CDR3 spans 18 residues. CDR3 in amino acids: CASRSSLSGTPATDTQYF. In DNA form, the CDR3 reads TGTGCCAGCAGATCATCACTATCCGGGACACCCGCGACAGATACGCAGTATTTT.

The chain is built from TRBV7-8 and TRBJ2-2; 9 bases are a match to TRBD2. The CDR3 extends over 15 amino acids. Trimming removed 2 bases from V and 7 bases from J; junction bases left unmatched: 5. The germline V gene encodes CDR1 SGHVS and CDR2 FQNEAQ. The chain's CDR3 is CASSLLAGFGGELFF. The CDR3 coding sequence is TGTGCCAGCAGCTTACTAGCGGGATTTGGCGGGGAGCTGTTTTTT.

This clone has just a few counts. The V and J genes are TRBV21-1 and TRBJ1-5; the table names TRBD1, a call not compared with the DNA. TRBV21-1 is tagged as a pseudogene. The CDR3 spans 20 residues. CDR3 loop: CASSKKNHRDTYRGNQPQHF. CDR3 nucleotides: TGTGCCAGCAGCAAAAAAAATCACCGGGACACCTACCGGGGAAATCAGCCCCAGCATTTT.

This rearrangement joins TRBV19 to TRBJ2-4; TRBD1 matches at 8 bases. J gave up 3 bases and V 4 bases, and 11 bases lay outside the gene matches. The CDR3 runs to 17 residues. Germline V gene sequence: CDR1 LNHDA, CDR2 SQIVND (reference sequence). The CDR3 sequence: CASSRDTGGTRKNIQYF. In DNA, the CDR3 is TGTGCCAGTAGTAGAGATACAGGGGGAACTCGCAAAAACATTCAGTACTTC. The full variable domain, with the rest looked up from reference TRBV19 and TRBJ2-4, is DGGITQSPKYLFRKEGQNVTLSCEQNLNHDAMYWYRQDPGQGLRLIYYSQIVNDFQKGDIAEGYSVSREKKESFPLTVTSAQKNPTAFYLCASSRDTGGTRKNIQYFGAGTRLSVL.

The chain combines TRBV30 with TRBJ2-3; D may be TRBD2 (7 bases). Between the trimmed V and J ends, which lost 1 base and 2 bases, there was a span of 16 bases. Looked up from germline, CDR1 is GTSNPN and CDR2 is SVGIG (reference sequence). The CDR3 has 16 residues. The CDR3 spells CAWSAGVGGHTDTQYF. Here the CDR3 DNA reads TGTGCCTGGAGTGCAGGGGTCGGGGGGCACACAGATACGCAGTATTTT.

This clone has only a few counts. CDR3 DNA: TGTGCCAGCAGCCGACAGGGTGAGGATGGCTACACCTTC. Translated, it gives CASSRQGEDGYTF. The rearrangement joins TRBV6-5 to TRBJ1-2; 7 nucleotides agree with TRBD1. Trimming at V came to 6 bases and at J to 6 bases, leaving 7 bases not matched to a gene. From germline, CDR1 is MNHEY and CDR2 SVGAGI. The length of the CDR3 is 13 residues.

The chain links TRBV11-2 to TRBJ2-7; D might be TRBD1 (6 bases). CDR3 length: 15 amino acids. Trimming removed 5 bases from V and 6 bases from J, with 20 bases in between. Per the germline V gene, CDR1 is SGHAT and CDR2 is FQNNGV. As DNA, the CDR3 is TGTGCCAGCAGCATTGAAGTCACAGGGTACCGCGAGCAGTACTTC. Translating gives CASSIEVTGYREQYF.

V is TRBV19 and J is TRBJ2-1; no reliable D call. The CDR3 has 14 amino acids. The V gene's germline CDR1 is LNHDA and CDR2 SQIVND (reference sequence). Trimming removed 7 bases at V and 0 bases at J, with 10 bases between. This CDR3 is CASTGLSSYNEQFF. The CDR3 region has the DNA TGTGCCAGTACAGGTCTAAGCTCCTACAATGAGCAGTTCTTC.

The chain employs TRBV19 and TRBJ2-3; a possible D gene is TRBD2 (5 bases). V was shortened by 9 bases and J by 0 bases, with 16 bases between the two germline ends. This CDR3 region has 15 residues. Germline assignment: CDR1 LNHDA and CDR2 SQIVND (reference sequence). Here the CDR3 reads CASREDWSSTDTQYF. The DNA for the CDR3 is TGTGCCAGCCGAGAGGACTGGTCGAGCACAGATACGCAGTATTTT. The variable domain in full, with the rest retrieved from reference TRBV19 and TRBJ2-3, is DGGITQSPKYLFRKEGQNVTLSCEQNLNHDAMYWYRQDPGQGLRLIYYSQIVNDFQKGDIAEGYSVSREKKESFPLTVTSAQKNPTAFYLCASREDWSSTDTQYFGPGTRLTVL.

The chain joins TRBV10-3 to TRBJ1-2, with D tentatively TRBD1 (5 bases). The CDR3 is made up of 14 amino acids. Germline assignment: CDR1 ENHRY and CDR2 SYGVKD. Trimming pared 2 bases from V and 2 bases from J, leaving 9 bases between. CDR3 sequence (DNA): TGTGCCATCAGTGAGAGGGGTGAAAACTATGGCTACACCTTC. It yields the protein CAISERGENYGYTF.

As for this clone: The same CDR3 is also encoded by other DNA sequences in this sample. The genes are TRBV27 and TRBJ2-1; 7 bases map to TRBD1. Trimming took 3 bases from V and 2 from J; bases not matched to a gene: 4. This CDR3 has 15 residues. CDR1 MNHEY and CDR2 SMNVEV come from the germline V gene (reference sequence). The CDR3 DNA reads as TGTGCCAGCAGTTTTCGGCAGGGGGCCTACAATGAGCAGTTCTTC. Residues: CASSFRQGAYNEQFF.

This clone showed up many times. CDR3 region: CASRPGGINTQYF. CDR3 bases: TGTGCCAGCAGACCGGGGGGGATTAATACGCAGTATTTT. The chain recombines TRBV5-4 with TRBJ2-3, with TRBD2 matching over 8 bases. This CDR3 contains 13 residues. Germline CDR1 and CDR2: SGHNT and YYREEE (reference sequence). V lost 5 bases, J lost 7 bases, and 6 bases stayed unmatched.

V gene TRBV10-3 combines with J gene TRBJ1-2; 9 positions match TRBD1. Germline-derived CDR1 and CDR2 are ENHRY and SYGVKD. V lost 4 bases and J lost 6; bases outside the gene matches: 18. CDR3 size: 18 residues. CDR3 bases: TGTGCCATCAGTGGACGATTCCGCAGGACAGGGGACAACGATGGCTACACCTTC. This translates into CAISGRFRRTGDNDGYTF.

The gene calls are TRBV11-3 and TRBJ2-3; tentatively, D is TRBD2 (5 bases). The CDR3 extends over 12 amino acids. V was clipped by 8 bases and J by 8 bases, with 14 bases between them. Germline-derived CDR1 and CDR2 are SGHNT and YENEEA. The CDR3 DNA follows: TGTGCCAGCGATGACGGGGTTACTACGCAGTATTTT. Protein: CASDDGVTTQYF.

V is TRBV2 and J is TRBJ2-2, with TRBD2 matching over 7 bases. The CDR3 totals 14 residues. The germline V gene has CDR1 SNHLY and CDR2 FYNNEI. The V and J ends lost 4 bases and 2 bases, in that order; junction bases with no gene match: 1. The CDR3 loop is CASSGDYNTGELFF. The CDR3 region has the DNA TGTGCCAGCAGTGGGGACTATAACACCGGGGAGCTGTTTTTT.

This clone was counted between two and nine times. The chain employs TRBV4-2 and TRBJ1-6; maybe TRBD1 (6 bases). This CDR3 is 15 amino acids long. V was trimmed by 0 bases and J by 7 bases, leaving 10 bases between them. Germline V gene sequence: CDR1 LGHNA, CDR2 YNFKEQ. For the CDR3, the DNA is TGTGCCAGCAGCCAAGAAGGACAGCTAAATTCACCCCTCCACTTT. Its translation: CASSQEGQLNSPLHF.

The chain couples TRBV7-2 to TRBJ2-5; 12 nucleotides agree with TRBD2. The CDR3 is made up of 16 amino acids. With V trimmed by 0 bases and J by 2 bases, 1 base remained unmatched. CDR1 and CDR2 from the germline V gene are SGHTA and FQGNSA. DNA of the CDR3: TGTGCCAGCAGCTTAGCGCTAGCGGGGGGGCAAGAGACCCAGTACTTC. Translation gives CASSLALAGGQETQYF. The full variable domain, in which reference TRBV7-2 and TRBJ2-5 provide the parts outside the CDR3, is GAGVSQSPSNKVTEKGKDVELRCDPISGHTALYWYRQSLGQGLEFLIYFQGNSAPDKSGLPSDRFSAERTGGSVSTLTIQRTQQEDSAVYLCASSLALAGGQETQYFGPGTRLLVL.

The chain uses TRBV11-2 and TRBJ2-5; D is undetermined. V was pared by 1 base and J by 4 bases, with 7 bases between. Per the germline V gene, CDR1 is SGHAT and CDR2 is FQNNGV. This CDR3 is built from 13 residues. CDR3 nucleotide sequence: TGTGCCAGCAGCTTAGGAAGCGTAGAGACCCAGTACTTC. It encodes CASSLGSVETQYF. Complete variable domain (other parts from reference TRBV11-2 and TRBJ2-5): EAGVAQSPRYKIIEKRQSVAFWCNPISGHATLYWYQQILGQGPKLLIQFQNNGVVDDSQLPKDRFSAERLKGVDSTLKIQPAKLEDSAVYLCASSLGSVETQYFGPGTRLLVL.

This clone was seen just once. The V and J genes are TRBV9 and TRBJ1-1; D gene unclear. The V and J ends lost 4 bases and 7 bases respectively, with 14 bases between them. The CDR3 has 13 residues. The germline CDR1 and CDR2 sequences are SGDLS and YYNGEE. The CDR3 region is CASSPEGEGEAFF. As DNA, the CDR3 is TGTGCCAGCAGCCCTGAGGGTGAGGGTGAAGCTTTCTTT. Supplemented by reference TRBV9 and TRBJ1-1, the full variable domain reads DSGVTQTPKHLITATGQRVTLRCSPRSGDLSVYWYQQSLDQGLQFLIQYYNGEERAKGNILERFSAQQFPDLHSELNLSSLELGDSALYFCASSPEGEGEAFFGQGTRLTVV.

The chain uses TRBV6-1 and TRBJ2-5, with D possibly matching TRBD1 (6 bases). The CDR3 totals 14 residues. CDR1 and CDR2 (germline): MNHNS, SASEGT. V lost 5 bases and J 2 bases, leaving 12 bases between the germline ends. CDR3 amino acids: CASSFRDIQETQYF. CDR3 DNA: TGTGCCAGCAGTTTCAGGGACATTCAAGAGACCCAGTACTTC.

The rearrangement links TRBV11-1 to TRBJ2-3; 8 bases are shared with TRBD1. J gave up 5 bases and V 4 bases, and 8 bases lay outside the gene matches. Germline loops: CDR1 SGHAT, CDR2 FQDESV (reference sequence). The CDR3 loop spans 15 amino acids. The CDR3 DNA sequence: TGTGCCAGCAGCTCGGACAGGGTCTTTGAAGATACGCAGTATTTT. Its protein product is CASSSDRVFEDTQYF.

The CDR3 here is CSVAPGGPSYNEQFF. CDR3 nucleotides: TGCAGCGTTGCCCCGGGAGGGCCGTCCTACAATGAGCAGTTCTTC. V and J are TRBV29-1 and TRBJ2-1, with 8 bases that match TRBD2. J was trimmed by 1 base and V by 4 bases; bases with no gene match: 6. The CDR3 loop spans 15 amino acids. Looked up from germline, CDR1 is SQVTM and CDR2 is ANQGSEA.

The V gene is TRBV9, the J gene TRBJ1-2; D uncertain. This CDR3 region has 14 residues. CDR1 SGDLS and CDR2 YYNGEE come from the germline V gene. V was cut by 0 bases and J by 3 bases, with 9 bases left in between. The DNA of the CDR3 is TGTGCCAGCAGCGTAGACACCACAGACTATGGCTACACCTTC. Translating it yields CASSVDTTDYGYTF.

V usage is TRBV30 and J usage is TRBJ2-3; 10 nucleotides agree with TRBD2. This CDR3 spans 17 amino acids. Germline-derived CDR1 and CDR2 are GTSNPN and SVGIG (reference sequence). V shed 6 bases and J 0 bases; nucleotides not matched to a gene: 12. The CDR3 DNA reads TGTGCCTGCGGTAGGGCCCGGACTAGCGGTAGCACAGATACGCAGTATTTT. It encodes CACGRARTSGSTDTQYF.